This T cell receptor (beta chain) came from a study of T cell changes during pregnancy in multiple sclerosis. Libraries were prepared by immunoSEQ multiplex PCR; TCRdb keeps only in-frame clonotypes and omits some of them. The sample lists approximately 70,000 clones, 92% occurring once. Germline V gene data show CDR1 as SGHNT and CDR2 as YYREEE (reference sequence). V shed 4 bases and J 5 bases; nucleotides not matched to a gene: 6. CDR3 size: 14 residues. Specimen: peripheral blood, collected after pregnancy. The rearrangement uses TRBV5-4 and TRBJ2-7; 10 bases align to TRBD2. This receptor was identified in a female donor with multiple sclerosis, enrolled in a pregnancy study. Here the CDR3 DNA reads TGTGCCAGCAGCGAGGGACTAGCGTTAAACGAGCAGTACTTC. Translating it yields CASSEGLALNEQYF.